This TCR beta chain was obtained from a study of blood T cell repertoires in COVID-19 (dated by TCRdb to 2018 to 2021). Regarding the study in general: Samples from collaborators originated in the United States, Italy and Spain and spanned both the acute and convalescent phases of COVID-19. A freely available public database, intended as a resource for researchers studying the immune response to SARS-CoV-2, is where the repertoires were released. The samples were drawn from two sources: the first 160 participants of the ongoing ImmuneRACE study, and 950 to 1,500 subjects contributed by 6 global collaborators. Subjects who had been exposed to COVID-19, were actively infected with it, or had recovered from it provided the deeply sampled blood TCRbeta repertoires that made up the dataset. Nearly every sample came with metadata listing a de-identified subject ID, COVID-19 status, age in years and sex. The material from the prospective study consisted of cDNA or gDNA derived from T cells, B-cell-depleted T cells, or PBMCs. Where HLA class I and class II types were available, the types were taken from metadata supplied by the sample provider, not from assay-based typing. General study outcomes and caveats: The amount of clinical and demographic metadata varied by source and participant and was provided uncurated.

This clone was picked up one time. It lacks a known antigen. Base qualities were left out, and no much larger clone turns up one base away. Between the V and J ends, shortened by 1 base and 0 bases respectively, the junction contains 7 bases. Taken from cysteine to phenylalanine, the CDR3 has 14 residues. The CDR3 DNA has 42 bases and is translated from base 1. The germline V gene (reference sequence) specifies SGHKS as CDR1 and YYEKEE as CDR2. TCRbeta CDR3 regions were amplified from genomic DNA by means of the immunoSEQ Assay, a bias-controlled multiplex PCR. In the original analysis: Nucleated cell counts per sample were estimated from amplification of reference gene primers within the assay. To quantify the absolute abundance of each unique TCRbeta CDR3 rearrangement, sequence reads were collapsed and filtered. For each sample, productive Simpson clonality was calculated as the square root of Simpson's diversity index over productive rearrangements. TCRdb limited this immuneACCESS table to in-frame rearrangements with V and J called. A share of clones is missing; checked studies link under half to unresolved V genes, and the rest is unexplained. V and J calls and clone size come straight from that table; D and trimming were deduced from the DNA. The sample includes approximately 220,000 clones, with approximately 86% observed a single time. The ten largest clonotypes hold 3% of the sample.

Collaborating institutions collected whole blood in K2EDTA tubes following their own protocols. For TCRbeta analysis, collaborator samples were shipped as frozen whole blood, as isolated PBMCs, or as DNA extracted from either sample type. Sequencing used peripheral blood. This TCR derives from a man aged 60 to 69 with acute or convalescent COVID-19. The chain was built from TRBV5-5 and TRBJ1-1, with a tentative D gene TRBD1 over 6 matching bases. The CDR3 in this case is CASSLTGMNTEAFF. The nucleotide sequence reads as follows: TGTGCCAGCAGCTTGACAGGGATGAACACTGAAGCTTTCTTT.